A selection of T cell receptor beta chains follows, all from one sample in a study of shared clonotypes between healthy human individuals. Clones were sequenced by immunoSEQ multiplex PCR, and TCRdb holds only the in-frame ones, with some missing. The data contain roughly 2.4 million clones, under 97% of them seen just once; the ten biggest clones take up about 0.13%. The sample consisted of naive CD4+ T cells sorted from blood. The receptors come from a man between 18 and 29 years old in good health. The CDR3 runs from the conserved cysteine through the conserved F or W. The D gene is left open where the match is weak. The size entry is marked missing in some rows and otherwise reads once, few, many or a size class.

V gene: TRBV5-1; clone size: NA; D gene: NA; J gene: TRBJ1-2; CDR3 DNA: TGCGCCAGCAGCTTGGATCCACAGGGAGGCTACACCTTC; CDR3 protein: CASSLDPQGGYTF
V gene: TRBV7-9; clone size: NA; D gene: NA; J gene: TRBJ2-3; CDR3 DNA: TGTGCCAGCAGCTTAGAGACAGGTCTGCGCACAGATACGCAGTATTTT; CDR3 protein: CASSLETGLRTDTQYF
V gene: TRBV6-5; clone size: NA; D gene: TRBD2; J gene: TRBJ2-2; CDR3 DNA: TGTGCCAGCGGCGGACTAGCGGACACCGGGGAGCTGTTTTTT; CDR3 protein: CASGGLADTGELFF
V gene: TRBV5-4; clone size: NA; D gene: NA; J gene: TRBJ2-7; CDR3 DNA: TGTGCCAGCAGCTCTGGACTCGAACGGAGCTACGAGCAGTACTTC; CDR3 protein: CASSSGLERSYEQYF
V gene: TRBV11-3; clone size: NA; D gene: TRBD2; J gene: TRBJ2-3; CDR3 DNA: TGTGCCAGCAGCTTAGGTTCCAGCGGGAGCACTAAAACGCAGTATTTT; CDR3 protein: CASSLGSSGSTKTQYF
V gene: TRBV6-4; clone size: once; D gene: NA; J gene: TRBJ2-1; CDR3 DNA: TGTGCCAGCAGTGACAGGGAGCGGCCCTACAATGAGCAGTTCTTC; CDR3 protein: CASSDRERPYNEQFF
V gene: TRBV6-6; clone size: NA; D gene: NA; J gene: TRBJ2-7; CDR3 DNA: TGTGCCAGCAGCCCCGACGTGAAGGCCGAGCAGTACTTC; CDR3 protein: CASSPDVKAEQYF
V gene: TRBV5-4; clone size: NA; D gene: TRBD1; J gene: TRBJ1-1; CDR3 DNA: TGTGCCAGCAGCTTGGACAGGGGGCCCGGCACTGAAGCTTTCTTT; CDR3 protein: CASSLDRGPGTEAFF
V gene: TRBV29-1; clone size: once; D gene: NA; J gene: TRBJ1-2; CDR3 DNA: TGCAGCGCTAAACCTCTACAGGAGTTCTATGGCTACACCTTC; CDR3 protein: CSAKPLQEFYGYTF
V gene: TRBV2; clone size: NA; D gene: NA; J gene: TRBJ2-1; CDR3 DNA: TGTGCCAGCAGTGAAACCAGGAATATCAATGAGCAGTTCTTC; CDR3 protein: CASSETRNINEQFF
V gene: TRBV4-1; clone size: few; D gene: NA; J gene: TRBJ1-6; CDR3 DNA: TGCGCCAGCAGCCAACCTCCGGGACCGAGTAATTCACCCCTCCACTTT; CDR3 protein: CASSQPPGPSNSPLHF
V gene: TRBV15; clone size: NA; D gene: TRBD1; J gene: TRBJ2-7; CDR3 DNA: TGTGCCACCAGCAGAGATCCACTCGTGGGACAGGGTTCCTACGAGCAGTACTTC; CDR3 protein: CATSRDPLVGQGSYEQYF
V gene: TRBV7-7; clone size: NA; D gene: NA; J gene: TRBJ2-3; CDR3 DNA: TGTGCTAGCAGCTCCAGGAACACAGATACGCAGTATTTT; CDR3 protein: CASSSRNTDTQYF
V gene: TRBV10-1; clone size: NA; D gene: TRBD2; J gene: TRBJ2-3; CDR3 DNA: TGCGCCAGCAGCGCGCGGGGGGCCACAGATACGCAGTATTTT; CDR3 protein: CASSARGATDTQYF
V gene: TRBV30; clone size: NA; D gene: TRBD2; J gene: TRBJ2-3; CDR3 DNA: TGTGCCTGGTCCCGGGGGGGCCAGACAGATACGCAGTATTTT; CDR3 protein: CAWSRGGQTDTQYF
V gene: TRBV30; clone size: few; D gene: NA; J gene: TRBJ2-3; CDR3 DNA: TGTGCCTGGAGTGCCACAGATACGCAGTATTTT; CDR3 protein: CAWSATDTQYF
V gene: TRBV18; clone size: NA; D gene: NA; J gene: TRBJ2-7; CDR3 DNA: TGTGCCAGCTCACCGCCCGCCAGGAGCTCCTACGAGCAGTACTTC; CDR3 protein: CASSPPARSSYEQYF
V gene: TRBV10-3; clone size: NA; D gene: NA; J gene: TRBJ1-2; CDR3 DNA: TGTGCCATCAGCCCGACAGTGGATGGCTCTAACTATGGCTACACCTTC; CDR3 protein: CAISPTVDGSNYGYTF
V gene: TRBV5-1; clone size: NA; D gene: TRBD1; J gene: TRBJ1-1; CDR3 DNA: TGCGCCAGCAGCCAGGCGGGGACAGGGACTGAAGCTTTCTTT; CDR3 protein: CASSQAGTGTEAFF
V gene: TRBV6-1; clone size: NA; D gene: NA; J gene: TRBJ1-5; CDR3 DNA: TGTGCCAGCAGTGGCCCGGTGGCTAATCAGCCCCAGCATTTT; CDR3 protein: CASSGPVANQPQHF
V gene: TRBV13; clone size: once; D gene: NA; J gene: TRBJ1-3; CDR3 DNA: TGTGCCAGCAGCCCCCGGGGACCTTCAGCTGGAAACACCATATATTTT; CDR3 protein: CASSPRGPSAGNTIYF
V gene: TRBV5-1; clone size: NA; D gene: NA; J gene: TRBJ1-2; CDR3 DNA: TGCGCCAGCAGCTTGGCCGGAAACGATGGCTACACCTTC; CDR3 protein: CASSLAGNDGYTF
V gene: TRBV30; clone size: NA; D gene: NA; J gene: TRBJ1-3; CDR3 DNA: TGTGCCTGGAGTCTTTTTGGACAGACTTCTGGAAACACCATATATTTT; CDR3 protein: CAWSLFGQTSGNTIYF
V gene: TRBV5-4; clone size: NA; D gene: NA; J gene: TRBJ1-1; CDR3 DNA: TGTGCCAGCAGCCCTCTAAGTGGGGGTGAAGCTTTCTTT; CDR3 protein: CASSPLSGGEAFF
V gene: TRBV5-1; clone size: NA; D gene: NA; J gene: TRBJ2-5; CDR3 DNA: TGCGCCAGCAGCTTGGAAGCGAGGACCCAGTACTTC; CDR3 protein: CASSLEARTQYF
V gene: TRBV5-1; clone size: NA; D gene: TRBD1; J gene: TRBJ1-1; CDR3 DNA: TGCGCCAGCAGCCCCACGGGACAGGGGGCTAGTGAAGCTTTCTTT; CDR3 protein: CASSPTGQGASEAFF
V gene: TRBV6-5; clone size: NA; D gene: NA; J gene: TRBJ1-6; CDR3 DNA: TGTGCCAGCAGTCGGACGGGGGATAATTCACCCCTCCACTTT; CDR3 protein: CASSRTGDNSPLHF
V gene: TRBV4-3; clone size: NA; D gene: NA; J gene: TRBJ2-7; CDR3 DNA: TGCGCCAGCAGCCAAGATTGGGTTTCCGAGCAGTACTTC; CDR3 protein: CASSQDWVSEQYF
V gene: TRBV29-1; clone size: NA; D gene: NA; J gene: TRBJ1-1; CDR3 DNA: TGCAGCGTCGAGGGACGGATGAACACTGAAGCTTTCTTT; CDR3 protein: CSVEGRMNTEAFF
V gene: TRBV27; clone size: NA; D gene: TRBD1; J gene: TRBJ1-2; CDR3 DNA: TGTGCCAGCAGTTTTCAGGGCAGGGGGGCCCGTGGCTACACCTTC; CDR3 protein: CASSFQGRGARGYTF
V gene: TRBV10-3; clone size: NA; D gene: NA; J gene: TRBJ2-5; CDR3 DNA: TGTGCCATCAGTGATTCGGGGAAGGGGTACCAAGAGACCCAGTACTTC; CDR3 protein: CAISDSGKGYQETQYF
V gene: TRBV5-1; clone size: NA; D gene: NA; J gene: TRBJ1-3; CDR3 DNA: TGCGCCAGCAGCCATGGGACCTCTGGAAACACCATATATTTT; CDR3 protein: CASSHGTSGNTIYF
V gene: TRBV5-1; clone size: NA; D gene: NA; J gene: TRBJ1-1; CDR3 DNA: TGCGCCAGCAGCCAACAGGGTATGGGCACTGAAGCTTTCTTT; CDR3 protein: CASSQQGMGTEAFF
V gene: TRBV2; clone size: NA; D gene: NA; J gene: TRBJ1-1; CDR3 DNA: TGTGCCAGCAACGCGGGACAACCGAACACTGAAGCTTTCTTT; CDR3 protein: CASNAGQPNTEAFF